The 19 T cell receptor beta chains presented below share a single source sample, sequenced in a study of glioma-infiltrating T cells after dendritic cell vaccination. Stated time point: after dendritic cell vaccination, including at tumor progression/relapse. Method: immunoSEQ multiplex PCR; TCRdb's copy keeps in-frame clones and lacks some. Among some 78,000 clones, about 85% were seen once, and the ten largest hold 8.5%. Sample: blood, taken after dendritic cell vaccination. The receptors were gathered from a human donor with glioblastoma.

The chain uses TRBV6-1 and TRBJ1-6; the D gene is possibly TRBD1 (5 bases). Looked up from germline, CDR1 is MNHNS and CDR2 is SASEGT. This CDR3 is 15 amino acids long. V was pared by 3 bases and J by 7 bases, with 13 bases between. CDR3 nucleotides: TGTGCCAGCAGTGATAGGGAGGGGCTAAATTCACCCCTCCACTTT. Translating it yields CASSDREGLNSPLHF.

V and J are TRBV5-1 and TRBJ2-7; 9 bases match TRBD2. Unmatched junction bases numbered 5, after V lost 4 bases and J lost 6 bases. Germline-derived CDR1 and CDR2 are SGHRS and YFSETQ. The CDR3 is 13 residues long. CDR3 residues: CASSVLAGFEQYF. CDR3 nucleotides: TGCGCCAGCAGCGTCCTAGCGGGGTTCGAGCAGTACTTC. The whole variable domain, filled in from reference TRBV5-1 and TRBJ2-7, reads KAGVTQTPRYLIKTRGQQVTLSCSPISGHRSVSWYQQTPGQGLQFLFEYFSETQRNKGNFPGRFSGRQFSNSRSEMNVSTLELGDSALYLCASSVLAGFEQYFGPGTRLTVT.

The rearrangement joins TRBV7-2 to TRBJ1-2; possibly TRBD1 for D (5 bases). V was cut by 5 bases and J by 5 bases, with 9 bases left in between. Germline CDR1 reads SGHTA; CDR2 reads FQGNSA. This CDR3 is built from 12 residues. The CDR3 nucleotides are TGTGCCAGCAGCGTCGACAGATATGGCTACACCTTC. It is translated as CASSVDRYGYTF.

The rearrangement links TRBV7-2 to TRBJ2-2; perhaps TRBD2 as D (5 bases). CDR1 SGHTA and CDR2 FQGNSA come from the germline V gene. The CDR3 extends over 17 amino acids. V dropped 5 bases and J dropped 0 bases, with 16 bases sitting between them. The CDR3 loop is CASSPGKVATNTGELFF. The DNA for the CDR3 is TGTGCCAGCAGCCCCGGGAAGGTGGCCACGAACACCGGGGAGCTGTTTTTT.

This clone came up once. In DNA, the CDR3 is TGTGCCAGCAGTTCGACGGGTGATAGCTACGAGCAGTACTTC. Residues: CASSSTGDSYEQYF. This chain uses TRBV6-5 with TRBJ2-7; D unclear. The CDR3 length is 14 residues. V was shortened by 4 bases and J by 3 bases, with 13 bases between the two germline ends. Germline values: CDR1 MNHEY, CDR2 SVGAGI.

The chain uses TRBV6-1 and TRBJ1-5; D unresolved. The length of the CDR3 is 15 residues. Germline CDR1 MNHNS, CDR2 SASEGT. V lost 1 base and J 3 bases, leaving 10 bases between the germline ends. The CDR3 DNA sequence: TGTGCCAGCAGTGAAGGTTGGCAGAACAATCAGCCCCAGCATTTT. This encodes CASSEGWQNNQPQHF.

The V gene is TRBV2, the J gene TRBJ1-5; D is possibly TRBD1 (5 bases). The CDR3 runs 13 residues. The V end was cut by 7 bases, the J end by 4 bases, with 11 bases between. Germline V lookup: CDR1 SNHLY, CDR2 FYNNEI. In DNA form, the CDR3 reads TGTGCCAGCAAGCTGGCAGGGAATCAGCCCCAGCATTTT. This encodes CASKLAGNQPQHF.

The V and J genes are TRBV21-1 and TRBJ2-7; no check of the table's D call, TRBD1, against the DNA was made. TRBV21-1 is marked as a pseudogene. CDR3 length equals 18 residues. The DNA of the CDR3 is TGTGCCAGCAGCAAAGCGCTTTTGGGCAGGGGGCTCTCCTACGAGCAGTACTTC. Its protein is CASSKALLGRGLSYEQYF.

CDR3 region: CASSSAGPGVREKLFF. As DNA, the CDR3 is TGTGCCAGCAGTTCCGCCGGTCCGGGGGTACGGGAAAAACTGTTTTTT. The V call is TRBV6-5, the J call TRBJ1-4; perhaps TRBD1 as D (5 bases). Trimming shortened V by 4 bases and J by 8 bases, and 20 bases separated the two germline ends. CDR1 and CDR2 (germline): MNHEY, SVGAGI. The CDR3 sequence is 16 residues long.

This chain links TRBV7-2 with TRBJ1-2; D might be TRBD1 (5 bases). Germline V lookup: CDR1 SGHTA, CDR2 FQGNSA. The CDR3 sequence is 13 residues long. Trimming stripped 1 base from V and 4 bases from J, with 7 bases between. In DNA, the CDR3 is TGTGCCAGCAGCTTAGGGGGCCTCTATGGCTACACCTTC. Encoded protein: CASSLGGLYGYTF.

The rearrangement joins TRBV6-5 to TRBJ1-5; maybe TRBD1 (5 bases). This CDR3 spans 15 amino acids. Germline values: CDR1 MNHEY, CDR2 SVGAGI. Trimming took 4 bases from V and 3 from J, leaving 13 bases between them. CDR3 DNA: TGTGCCAGCAGTTTGGCAGGGCGGATCAATCAGCCCCAGCATTTT. Protein: CASSLAGRINQPQHF.

This clone occurred once. This chain uses TRBV27 with TRBJ2-3, with D perhaps matching TRBD2 (6 bases). CDR3 size: 15 residues. Trimming removed 6 bases at V and 4 bases at J, with 17 bases between. The germline CDR1 and CDR2 sequences are MNHEY and SMNVEV (reference sequence). This CDR3 is CASSPRGREADTQYF. CDR3 sequence (DNA): TGTGCCAGCAGCCCGCGGGGCAGGGAGGCAGATACGCAGTATTTT.

V usage is TRBV7-6 and J usage is TRBJ2-7; 7 bases line up with TRBD2. The ends lost 5 bases at V and 1 base at J; junction bases unmatched: 8. CDR1 is SGHVS and CDR2 is FNYEAQ in the germline V gene. This CDR3 has 15 residues. The CDR3 DNA is TGTGCCAGCAGCCCCGGCGGGAGTGGTTCCTACGAGCAGTACTTC. It codes for CASSPGGSGSYEQYF. Supplemented by reference TRBV7-6 and TRBJ2-7, the full variable domain reads GAGVSQSPRYKVTKRGQDVALRCDPISGHVSLYWYRQALGQGPEFLTYFNYEAQQDKSGLPNDRFSAERPEGSISTLTIQRTEQRDSAMYRCASSPGGSGSYEQYFGPGTRLTVT.

This clone was seen many times. The rearrangement joins TRBV12-5 to TRBJ2-1; D perhaps matches TRBD1 (5 bases). Trimming shortened V by 4 bases and J by 10 bases, and 14 bases separated the two germline ends. The germline V gene has CDR1 LGHNT and CDR2 FRNRAP. The CDR3 runs to 13 residues. Here the CDR3 DNA reads TGTGCTAGTGGTTCCCCCTCAGGGTCAGAGCAGTTCTTC. It translates to CASGSPSGSEQFF.

The chain uses TRBV27 and TRBJ2-2, with 9 bases aligning to TRBD2. The CDR3 runs 17 residues. V dropped 4 bases and J dropped 7; count of bases not matched to a gene: 13. Germline assignment: CDR1 MNHEY and CDR2 SMNVEV (reference sequence). CDR3 bases: TGTGCCAGCAGTTGGCCGACTAGCGGAAGCCGGAGCGGGGAGCTGTTTTTT. Translating gives CASSWPTSGSRSGELFF.

This chain's CDR3 is CACRLAGPYEQYF. CDR3 in DNA: TGTGCCTGCCGACTAGCGGGACCCTACGAGCAGTACTTC. The chain joins TRBV30 to TRBJ2-7, with 11 bases aligning to TRBD2. The CDR3 is 13 residues long. Losses at the gene ends were 6 bases for V and 2 bases for J; bases not matched to a gene: 3. CDR1 and CDR2 (germline): GTSNPN, SVGIG (reference sequence). Full variable domain (outside the CDR3, taken from reference TRBV30 and TRBJ2-7): SQTIHQWPATLVQPVGSPLSLECTVEGTSNPNLYWYRQAAGRGLQLLFYSVGIGQISSEVPQNLSASRPQDRQFILSSKKLLLSDSGFYLCACRLAGPYEQYFGPGTRLTVT.

This rearrangement joins TRBV10-1 to TRBJ1-5, with a weak D call TRBD1 (5 bases). Looked up from germline, CDR1 is WNHNN and CDR2 is SYGVQD (reference sequence). The CDR3 is 14 amino acids. V lost 5 bases and J lost 6, with 14 bases in between. The CDR3: CASSQAQGGQPQHF. Written as DNA, the CDR3 is TGCGCCAGCAGTCAGGCCCAGGGCGGTCAGCCCCAGCATTTT.

The V and J genes are TRBV5-1 and TRBJ2-1; TRBD2 is a possible D gene (5 bases). Germline V lookup: CDR1 SGHRS, CDR2 YFSETQ. The ends were cut back, 1 base at V and 5 bases at J, with 13 bases in the middle. This CDR3 comprises 15 residues. CDR3 in DNA: TGCGCCAGCAGCTTGTACGGGGAAATCAACAATGAGCAGTTCTTC. This translates into CASSLYGEINNEQFF.

The chain joins TRBV9 to TRBJ2-7, with 9 bases fitting TRBD2. J was trimmed by 2 bases and V by 0 bases; bases with no gene match: 6. The CDR3 has 16 amino acids. Germline CDR1 is SGDLS and CDR2 is YYNGEE. Here the CDR3 DNA reads TGTGCCAGCAGCGTAGGTGTTGGCGGGGGGGCCTACGAGCAGTACTTC. Residues: CASSVGVGGGAYEQYF. Based on the CDR3 plus reference TRBV9 and TRBJ2-7, the full variable domain is DSGVTQTPKHLITATGQRVTLRCSPRSGDLSVYWYQQSLDQGLQFLIQYYNGEERAKGNILERFSAQQFPDLHSELNLSSLELGDSALYFCASSVGVGGGAYEQYFGPGTRLTVT.